These 30 T cell receptor beta chains were all obtained from the same sample, sequenced in a study of blood T cell repertoires in COVID-19. Produced via immunoSEQ multiplex PCR; TCRdb's table is partial and in-frame only. This table holds over 250,000 clones, around 89% found once. Sample: peripheral blood. These receptor sequences come from a woman between 40 and 55 years old who had recovered from COVID-19.

V usage is TRBV30 and J usage is TRBJ1-4, with 8 bases that match TRBD1. In germline, CDR1 is GTSNPN, CDR2 SVGIG (reference sequence). V dropped 1 base and J dropped 7; count of bases not matched to a gene: 5. The CDR3 sequence is 14 residues long. Here the CDR3 DNA reads TGTGCCTGGAGTGGCCAGGGGGCCAGTGAAAAACTGTTTTTT. It specifies CAWSGQGASEKLFF.

This sequence joins TRBV6-2 or TRBV6-3 and TRBJ1-1, with 8 positions matching TRBD1. The length of the CDR3 is 18 residues. Germline V lookup: CDR1 MNHEY, CDR2 SVGEGT. V lost 4 bases to trimming and J lost 0 bases; unmatched junction nucleotides: 13. The CDR3 here is CASSWGPRTGRMNTEAFF. DNA of the CDR3: TGTGCCAGCAGTTGGGGGCCCCGGACAGGGAGAATGAACACTGAAGCTTTCTTT.

This clone was detected once. This chain links TRBV9 with TRBJ2-3; 11 bases map to TRBD2. CDR1 and CDR2 (germline): SGDLS, YYNGEE. Losses at the gene ends were 0 bases for V and 2 bases for J; bases not matched to a gene: 8. The CDR3 covers 18 residues. CDR3 coding DNA: TGTGCCAGCAGCGTAGGGGTAGCGGGAGGGTGGAACACAGATACGCAGTATTTT. Protein sequence: CASSVGVAGGWNTDTQYF.

This chain links TRBV29-1 with TRBJ1-6; D is possibly TRBD1 (6 bases). This CDR3 has 13 amino acids. Germline-derived CDR1 and CDR2 are SQVTM and ANQGSEA. V was clipped by 6 bases and J by 11 bases, with 17 bases between them. This chain's CDR3 is CSVATGTLAPLHF. As DNA, the CDR3 is TGCAGCGTCGCCACAGGGACCCTGGCACCCCTCCACTTT.

The rearrangement uses TRBV7-2 and TRBJ2-7; unclear D gene. The CDR3 has 12 residues. Germline lookup yields CDR1 SGHTA and CDR2 FQGNSA. V was shortened by 10 bases and J by 6 bases, with 16 bases between the two germline ends. The CDR3 DNA reads as TGTGCCACCTCCCGGGTTCCGGGCGAGCAGTACTTC. Protein sequence: CATSRVPGEQYF.

The V gene is TRBV30, the J gene TRBJ2-6, with a possible D match to TRBD2 (6 bases). V shed 3 bases and J shed 0 bases, with 12 bases lying between them. The CDR3 extends over 16 amino acids. CDR1 GTSNPN and CDR2 SVGIG come from the germline V gene (reference sequence). CDR3 sequence (DNA): TGTGCCTGGAGCACCCCCGGGAGCTCTGGGGCCAACGTCCTGACTTTC. It translates to CAWSTPGSSGANVLTF.

The J gene is TRBJ2-3, the V gene TRBV28, with D hard to call. Germline CDR1 and CDR2: MDHEN and SYDVKM. V lost 5 bases and J 3 bases, leaving 6 bases between the germline ends. The CDR3 is made up of 12 amino acids. The CDR3 nucleotides read TGTGCCAGCAGTGGCAGAACAGATACGCAGTATTTT. Residues: CASSGRTDTQYF. The full variable domain, completed using reference TRBV28 and TRBJ2-3, is DVKVTQSSRYLVKRTGEKVFLECVQDMDHENMFWYRQDPGLGLRLIYFSYDVKMKEKGDIPEGYSVSREKKERFSLILESASTNQTSMYLCASSGRTDTQYFGPGTRLTVL.

V gene TRBV30 combines with J gene TRBJ2-3; TRBD2 might be the D (6 bases). V lost 0 bases and J 1 base, leaving 14 bases between the germline ends. The CDR3 has 16 residues. CDR1 is GTSNPN and CDR2 is SVGIG in the germline V gene (reference sequence). DNA of the CDR3: TGTGCCTGGAGTGTACGGTCGGGGGTCGGCACAGATACGCAGTATTTT. This translates into CAWSVRSGVGTDTQYF. The variable domain in full, with the rest retrieved from reference TRBV30 and TRBJ2-3, is SQTIHQWPATLVQPVGSPLSLECTVEGTSNPNLYWYRQAAGRGLQLLFYSVGIGQISSEVPQNLSASRPQDRQFILSSKKLLLSDSGFYLCAWSVRSGVGTDTQYFGPGTRLTVL.

The chain recombines TRBV27 with TRBJ2-1, with 7 bases identical to TRBD2. CDR3 size: 16 residues. Germline assignment: CDR1 MNHEY and CDR2 SMNVEV (reference sequence). The junction had 10 bases not matched to a gene; V was cut back by 5 bases and J by 3 bases. CDR3 nucleotides: TGTGCCAGCAGTCCCAGAGGACTAGGTATCTACAATGAGCAGTTCTTC. It translates to CASSPRGLGIYNEQFF.

This clone is a singleton in its sample. This chain uses TRBV10-3 with TRBJ2-7; 8 nucleotides match TRBD2. This CDR3 has 14 residues. V trimming: 11 bases; J trimming: 5 bases; junction bases outside the gene matches: 14. Germline CDR1 is ENHRY and CDR2 is SYGVKD. The CDR3 nucleotides are TGTGCCCCCGAGGTGAGCGGGAGTGGGAACGAGCAGTACTTC. Translated, it gives CAPEVSGSGNEQYF.

The chain recombines TRBV18 with TRBJ1-5, with D possibly being TRBD1 (5 bases). This CDR3 region has 13 residues. In germline, CDR1 is KGHSH, CDR2 LQKENI. The V end lost 0 bases, the J end lost 9 bases, and 9 bases lay between the germline ends. CDR3 protein: CASSPPGGGPQHF. The CDR3 DNA sequence: TGTGCCAGCTCACCACCCGGGGGGGGGCCCCAGCATTTT.

The rearrangement uses TRBV14 and TRBJ2-1; the D is unclear. V was clipped by 5 bases and J by 0 bases, with 11 bases between them. CDR3 length: 15 residues. CDR1 and CDR2 (germline): SGHDN, FVKESK. The CDR3 sequence is CASSFLGSSYNEQFF. In DNA, the CDR3 is TGTGCCAGCAGCTTCCTAGGAAGCTCCTACAATGAGCAGTTCTTC.

This clone was seen once. The V call is TRBV5-1, the J call TRBJ2-7, with unresolved D. Trimming left V 4 bases short and J 3 bases short, with 14 bases between. This CDR3 comprises 14 residues. The germline V gene encodes CDR1 SGHRS and CDR2 YFSETQ. CDR3 residues: CASSPEAVHYEQYF. As DNA, the CDR3 is TGCGCCAGCAGCCCCGAGGCGGTCCACTACGAGCAGTACTTC. The variable domain in full, with the rest retrieved from reference TRBV5-1 and TRBJ2-7, is KAGVTQTPRYLIKTRGQQVTLSCSPISGHRSVSWYQQTPGQGLQFLFEYFSETQRNKGNFPGRFSGRQFSNSRSEMNVSTLELGDSALYLCASSPEAVHYEQYFGPGTRLTVT.

The chain uses TRBV30 and TRBJ1-2; D remains unclear. Germline lookup yields CDR1 GTSNPN and CDR2 SVGIG (reference sequence). V gave up 3 bases and J gave up 7 bases, with 12 bases separating them. This CDR3 comprises 12 residues. In nucleotides, the CDR3 is TGTGCCTGGAGGGGTCAAGCAGGTGGCTACACCTTC. Protein: CAWRGQAGGYTF.

The CDR3 sequence is CASSLVRGLEAFF. Written as DNA, the CDR3 is TGTGCCAGCAGCTTAGTTAGGGGCCTAGAAGCTTTCTTT. The V and J genes are TRBV7-2 and TRBJ1-1, with a possible D match to TRBD1 (5 bases). With 1 base removed from V and 8 bases from J, the gap between germline ends came to 11 bases. From germline, CDR1 is SGHTA and CDR2 FQGNSA. This CDR3 has 13 amino acids. The full variable domain, rest sourced from reference TRBV7-2 and TRBJ1-1, is GAGVSQSPSNKVTEKGKDVELRCDPISGHTALYWYRQSLGQGLEFLIYFQGNSAPDKSGLPSDRFSAERTGGSVSTLTIQRTQQEDSAVYLCASSLVRGLEAFFGQGTRLTVV.

This chain links TRBV11-3 with TRBJ1-5; tentatively, D is TRBD1 (5 bases). Trimming stripped 7 bases from V and 2 bases from J, with 15 bases between. The CDR3 runs 15 residues. CDR1 and CDR2 from the germline V gene are SGHNT and YENEEA. The CDR3 is CASTRGGGGNQPQHF. The CDR3 DNA is TGTGCCAGCACCCGGGGGGGTGGGGGCAATCAGCCCCAGCATTTT.

This sequence joins TRBV6-2 or TRBV6-3 and TRBJ2-7; TRBD1 agrees at 10 bases. Per germline, CDR1 MNHEY and CDR2 SVGEGT. The CDR3 totals 14 residues. The ends lost 6 bases at V and 3 bases at J; junction bases unmatched: 5. The chain's CDR3 is CASSPRTGGYEQYV. The CDR3 nucleotides are TGTGCCAGCAGCCCCCGGACAGGGGGCTACGAGCAGTACGTC.

The chain is built from TRBV18 and TRBJ1-1; no clear D. Germline V gene sequence: CDR1 KGHSH, CDR2 LQKENI. V lost 5 bases and J lost 4, with 17 bases in between. This CDR3 contains 15 residues. The CDR3, as DNA: TGTGCCAGCTCATCCACCACAGATTCGAGCACTGAAGCTTTCTTT. Encoded protein: CASSSTTDSSTEAFF.

This clone was seen once. The V call is TRBV7-3, the J call TRBJ1-2, with 7 nucleotides matching TRBD1. Trimming at V came to 5 bases and at J to 6 bases, leaving 6 bases not matched to a gene. The CDR3 runs to 13 residues. The germline V gene encodes CDR1 SGHTA and CDR2 FQGTGA. The CDR3 is CASSRDSRDGYTF. The CDR3 DNA is TGTGCCAGCAGCCGGGACAGCCGGGATGGCTACACCTTC.

Only one count was recorded for this clone. The V and J genes are TRBV6-5 and TRBJ2-2, with a possible D match to TRBD2 (7 bases). The CDR3 is 15 residues long. CDR1 and CDR2 from the germline V gene are MNHEY and SVGAGI. V was pared by 2 bases and J by 4 bases, with 11 bases between. The CDR3 loop is CASSYRGAGTGELFF. CDR3 sequence (DNA): TGTGCCAGCAGTTACCGGGGGGCGGGCACCGGGGAGCTGTTTTTT.

V usage is TRBV3-1 (or the pseudogene TRBV3-2) and J usage is TRBJ2-7; TRBD1 aligns across 9 bases. The V gene's germline CDR1 is LGHDT and CDR2 YNNKEL (reference sequence). Losses at the gene ends were 2 bases for V and 5 bases for J; bases not matched to a gene: 4. This CDR3 is 14 amino acids long. The chain's CDR3 is CASSQRQGGNEQYF. The CDR3 DNA reads TGTGCCAGCAGCCAACGACAGGGGGGCAACGAGCAGTACTTC.

The chain uses TRBV4-3 and TRBJ1-2; maybe TRBD1 (6 bases). From germline, CDR1 is LGHNA and CDR2 YSLEER. This CDR3 spans 17 amino acids. Trimming removed 1 base from V and 3 bases from J, with 18 bases in between. The CDR3: CASSQVQGTPLDYGYTF. The DNA of the CDR3 is TGCGCCAGCAGCCAAGTACAGGGTACCCCTTTGGACTATGGCTACACCTTC.

This chain connects TRBV6-5 to TRBJ1-2; 9 bases are shared with TRBD1. The junction had 3 bases not matched to a gene; V was cut back by 6 bases and J by 7 bases. CDR3 size: 12 residues. CDR1 is MNHEY, CDR2 SVGAGI, per germline. The CDR3 DNA is TGTGCCAGCAGAGGACAGGGGAGTGGCTACACCTTC. It yields the protein CASRGQGSGYTF.

V and J are TRBV7-8 and TRBJ2-7, with 9 bases matching TRBD2. Germline V gene lookup returns CDR1 SGHVS and CDR2 FQNEAQ. J gave up 2 bases and V 8 bases, and 10 bases lay outside the gene matches. This CDR3 contains 15 residues. CDR3 residues: CASRNGAGGAYEQYF. The CDR3 nucleotides read TGTGCCAGCCGTAACGGGGCGGGAGGGGCCTACGAGCAGTACTTC.

The V and J genes are TRBV7-3 and TRBJ2-3, with a tentative D call TRBD2 (5 bases). CDR1 and CDR2 (germline): SGHTA, FQGTGA. V dropped 2 bases and J dropped 0 bases, with 6 bases sitting between them. This CDR3 has 14 residues. The CDR3 loop is CASSLGLSTDTQYF. Written as DNA, the CDR3 is TGTGCCAGCAGCTTAGGACTCAGCACAGATACGCAGTATTTT.

The V gene is TRBV6-5, the J gene TRBJ2-7; no clear D. The V gene lost 1 base and the J gene lost 3 bases, with 13 bases spanning the gap. This CDR3 region has 15 residues. Germline loops: CDR1 MNHEY, CDR2 SVGAGI. CDR3 region: CASSYWAPPGYEQYF. CDR3 in DNA: TGTGCCAGCAGTTACTGGGCTCCCCCCGGCTACGAGCAGTACTTC.

The rearrangement links TRBV18 to TRBJ1-5; 7 bases are a match to TRBD1. Germline assignment: CDR1 KGHSH and CDR2 LQKENI. Trimming removed 4 bases from V and 0 bases from J; junction bases left unmatched: 6. The CDR3 has 16 residues. The CDR3 sequence: CASSLTGDPSNQPQHF. The DNA for the CDR3 is TGTGCCAGCTCACTTACAGGGGACCCTAGCAATCAGCCCCAGCATTTT. Drawing the rest from reference TRBV18 and TRBJ1-5, the complete variable domain is NAGVMQNPRHLVRRRGQEARLRCSPMKGHSHVYWYRQLPEEGLKFMVYLQKENIIDESGMPKERFSAEFPKEGPSILRIQQVVRGDSAAYFCASSLTGDPSNQPQHFGDGTRLSIL.

This CDR3 reads CASDGTQGRDGYTF. The CDR3 nucleotides read TGTGCCAGTGATGGGACCCAGGGGAGGGATGGCTACACCTTC. V usage is TRBV19 and J usage is TRBJ1-2; a weak D match, TRBD1 (6 bases). V lost 8 bases and J lost 6, with 19 bases in between. Germline CDR1 and CDR2: LNHDA and SQIVND (reference sequence). This CDR3 spans 14 amino acids.

V and J are TRBV6-5 and TRBJ1-2; D not resolved. V lost 4 bases, J lost 4 bases, and 13 bases lay in between. CDR1 and CDR2 (germline): MNHEY, SVGAGI. The CDR3 extends over 14 amino acids. The CDR3 DNA is TGTGCCAGCAGTTCCACTCGAGGAGCCTATGGCTACACCTTC. Translated: CASSSTRGAYGYTF.

V gene TRBV23-1 combines with J gene TRBJ1-2, with 10 positions matching TRBD1. TRBV23-1 is reported as an ORF; its role is uncertain. CDR3 length: 15 amino acids. The V and J ends lost 3 bases and 8 bases, in that order; junction bases with no gene match: 9. The CDR3 sequence: CASSHPRQGAQGYTF. CDR3 in DNA: TGCGCCAGCAGTCACCCTAGACAGGGGGCGCAGGGCTACACCTTC.